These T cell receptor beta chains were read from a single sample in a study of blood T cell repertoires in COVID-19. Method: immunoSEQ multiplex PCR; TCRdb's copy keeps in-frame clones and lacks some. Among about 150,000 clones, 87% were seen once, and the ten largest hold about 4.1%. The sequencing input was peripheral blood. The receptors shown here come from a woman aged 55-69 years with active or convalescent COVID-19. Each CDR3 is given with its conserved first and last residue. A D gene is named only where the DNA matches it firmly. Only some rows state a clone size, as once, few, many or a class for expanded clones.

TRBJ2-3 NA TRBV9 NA TGTGCCAGCAGCCCGGGGACTCTGCCGGGCACAGATACGCAGTATTTT CASSPGTLPGTDTQYF
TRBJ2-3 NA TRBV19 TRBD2 TGTGCCAGTAGTCTACGACTAGCGGGGGGGCGGAACACAGATACGCAGTATTTT CASSLRLAGGRNTDTQYF
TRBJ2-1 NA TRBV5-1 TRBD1 TGCGCCAGCAGCCAAGGACAGGGAATCAATGAGCAGTTCTTC CASSQGQGINEQFF
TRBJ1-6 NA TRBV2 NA TGTGCCAGCAGTGTCATTCAGGGTAGGATTAATTCACCCCTCCACTTT CASSVIQGRINSPLHF
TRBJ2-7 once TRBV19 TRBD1 TGTGCCACCCACCGGGACAGCCCCTACGAGCAGTACTTC CATHRDSPYEQYF
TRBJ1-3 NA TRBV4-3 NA TGCGCCAGCAGCCAAGCGTGGCCTAGCTCTGGAAACACCATATATTTT CASSQAWPSSGNTIYF
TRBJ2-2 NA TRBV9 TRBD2 TGTGCCAGCAGCGTAGCGGTAGCGGGGGGCACCGGGGAGCTGTTTTTT CASSVAVAGGTGELFF
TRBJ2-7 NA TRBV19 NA TGTGCCAGTAGTGGTACAGGGATTGCCTACGAGCAGTACTTC CASSGTGIAYEQYF
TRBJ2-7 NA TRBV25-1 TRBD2 TGTGCCAGCAGTGAACTGAGCGGGGCGTTCTCCTACGAGCAGTACTTC CASSELSGAFSYEQYF
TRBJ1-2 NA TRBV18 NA TGTGCCAGCTCACCCCCGACTACCTATGGCTACACCTTC CASSPPTTYGYTF
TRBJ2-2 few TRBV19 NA TGTGCCAGTAGTATTCAGGGGACGAACACCGGGGAGCTGTTTTTT CASSIQGTNTGELFF
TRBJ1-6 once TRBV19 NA TGTGCCAGTAGATCCGGGACTCAAAGCTCACCCCTCCACTTT CASRSGTQSSPLHF
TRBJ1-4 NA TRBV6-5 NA TGTGCCAGCCGGAGTTCTAATGAAAAACTGTTTTTT CASRSSNEKLFF
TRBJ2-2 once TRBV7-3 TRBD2 TGTGCCAGCAGCTTAAACCGGGGGGGCACCGGGGAGCTGTTTTTT CASSLNRGGTGELFF
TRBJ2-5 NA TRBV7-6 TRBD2 TGTGCCAGCAGCTTGGGCGGGGGGTCTGGCCGAGAGACCCAGTACTTC CASSLGGGSGRETQYF
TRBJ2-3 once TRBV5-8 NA TGTGCCAGCAGCTTGGGCAGGGGCGATACGCAGTATTTT CASSLGRGDTQYF
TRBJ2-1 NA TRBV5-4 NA TGTGCCAGCAGCTTGGGCCCCGGCGGGCAGTTCTTC CASSLGPGGQFF
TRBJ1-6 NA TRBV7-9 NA TGTGCCAGCAGCTTCAGTGTCTCCTATAATTCACCCCTCCACTTT CASSFSVSYNSPLHF
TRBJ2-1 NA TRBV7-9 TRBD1 TGTGCCAGCAGCCGCACGGACAGGGTGCATGAGCAGTTCTTC CASSRTDRVHEQFF
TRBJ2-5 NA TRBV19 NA TGTGCCAGTAGTATAGTTGGCGGGGATGGTGGTGAGACCCAGTACTTC CASSIVGGDGGETQYF
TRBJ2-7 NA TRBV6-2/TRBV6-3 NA TGTGCCAGCAGTTACTCGGCGGGGTTCTACGAGCAGTACTTC CASSYSAGFYEQYF
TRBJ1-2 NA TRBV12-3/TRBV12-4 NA TGTGCCAGCAGACCAACAGGTTTCTATGGCTACACCTTC CASRPTGFYGYTF
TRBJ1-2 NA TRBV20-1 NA TGCAGTGCTAGGAACAACCGGGACACCTTC CSARNNRDTF
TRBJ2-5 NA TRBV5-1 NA TGCGCCAGCAGCTTGGAGGGGCAAGAGACCCAGTACTTC CASSLEGQETQYF
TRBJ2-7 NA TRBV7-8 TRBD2 TGTGCCAGCAGCTTAGGGGTTAGCGGGGGGTACTACGAGCAGTACTTC CASSLGVSGGYYEQYF
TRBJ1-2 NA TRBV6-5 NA TGTGCCAGCAGACAACGGGGTGGCTACACCTTC CASRQRGGYTF
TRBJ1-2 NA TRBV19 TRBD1 TGTGCCAGTAGTATGCCCAGGGGGCTAGGCTACACCTTC CASSMPRGLGYTF
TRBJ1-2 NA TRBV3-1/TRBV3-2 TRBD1 TGTGCCAGCAGCCAAGCAACCGGGACAGTTTATGGCTACACCTTC CASSQATGTVYGYTF
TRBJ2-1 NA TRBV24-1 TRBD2 TGTGCCGCTAGCGGGGGGGACAATGAGCAGTTCTTC CAASGGDNEQFF
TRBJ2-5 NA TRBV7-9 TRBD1 TGTGCCAGCAGCTTAGGTGGGACAGGAAAAACAGAGACCCAGTACTTC CASSLGGTGKTETQYF
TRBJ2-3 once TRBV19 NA TGTGCCAGTAGTCCGGACCAGGGTTCATCAGATACGCAGTATTTT CASSPDQGSSDTQYF
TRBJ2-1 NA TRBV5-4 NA TGTGCCAGCAGCTTGTACAGGGTCGATCGGAATGAGCAGTTCTTC CASSLYRVDRNEQFF
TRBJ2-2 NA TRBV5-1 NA TGCGCCAGCAGCTTGGGTACCGGGCGGGGTCGCGGGGAGCTGTTTTTT CASSLGTGRGRGELFF
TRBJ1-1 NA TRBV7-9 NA TGTGCCAGCAGCCGGAATGGACAGTATGCTGAAGCTTTCTTT CASSRNGQYAEAFF
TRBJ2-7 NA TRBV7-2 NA TGTGCCAGCAGCTTAGCGGGGACACGCGAGCAGTACTTC CASSLAGTREQYF
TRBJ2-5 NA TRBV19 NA TGTGCCAGTAGTGGGTCTAGCTCTGAGACCCAGTACTTC CASSGSSSETQYF
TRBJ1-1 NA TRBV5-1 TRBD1 TGCGCCAGCAGCACAGGGGCCATTTATAAGACAACTGAAGCTTTCTTT CASSTGAIYKTTEAFF
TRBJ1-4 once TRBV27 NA TGTGCCAGCAGTTTAGGCCCCGCAACTAATGAAAAACTGTTTTTT CASSLGPATNEKLFF
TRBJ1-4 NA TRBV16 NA TGTGCCAGCAACCGGGACAATAATGAAAAACTGTTTTTT CASNRDNNEKLFF
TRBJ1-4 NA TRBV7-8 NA TGTGCCAGCAGCTTAGGGGCTCGTGAAAAACTGTTTTTT CASSLGAREKLFF
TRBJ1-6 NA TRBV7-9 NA TGTGCCAGCAGTAAGGGACTGGATTCTTCACCCCTCCACTTT CASSKGLDSSPLHF
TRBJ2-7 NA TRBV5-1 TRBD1 TGCGCCAGCAGCCACCGGGCGGGACAGGGCTACGAGCAGTACTTC CASSHRAGQGYEQYF
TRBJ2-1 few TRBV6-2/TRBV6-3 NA TGTGCCAGCAGTTACCCCTCCGATGAGCAGTTCTTC CASSYPSDEQFF
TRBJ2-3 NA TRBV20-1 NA TGCAGTGCTCTCCGCACAGATACGCAGTATTTT CSALRTDTQYF
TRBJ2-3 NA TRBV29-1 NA TGCAGCGTTCTACAGGGAGTGGGGAATACGCAGTATTTT CSVLQGVGNTQYF
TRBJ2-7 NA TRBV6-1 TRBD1 TGTGCCAGCAGTGAAATCGCAGGGGGCGGCTACGAGCAGTACTTC CASSEIAGGGYEQYF
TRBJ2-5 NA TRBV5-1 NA TGCGCCAGCAGCTTGGCCGGAGAGGCGGGCCAAGAGACCCAGTACTTC CASSLAGEAGQETQYF
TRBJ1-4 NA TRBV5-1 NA TGCGCCAGCAGCCCCAACTATGAAAAACTGTTTTTT CASSPNYEKLFF
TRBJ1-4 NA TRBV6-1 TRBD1 TGTGCCACACGACAGGGTAATGAAAAACTGTTTTTT CATRQGNEKLFF
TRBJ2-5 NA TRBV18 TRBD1 TGTGCCAGCTCATTGGGACAGGGAGACGGAGAGACCCAGTACTTC CASSLGQGDGETQYF